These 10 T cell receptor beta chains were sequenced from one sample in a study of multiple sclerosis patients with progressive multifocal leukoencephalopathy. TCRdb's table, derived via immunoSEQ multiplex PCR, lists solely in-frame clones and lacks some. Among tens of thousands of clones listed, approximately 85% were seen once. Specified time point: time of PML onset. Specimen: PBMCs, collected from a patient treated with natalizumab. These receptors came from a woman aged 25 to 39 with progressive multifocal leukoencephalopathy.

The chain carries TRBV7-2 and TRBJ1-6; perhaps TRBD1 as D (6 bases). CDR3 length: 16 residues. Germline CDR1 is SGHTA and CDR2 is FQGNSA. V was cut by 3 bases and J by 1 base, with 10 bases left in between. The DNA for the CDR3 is TGTGCCAGCAGCTTGGGGGCCGGTTCCTATAATTCACCCCTCCACTTT. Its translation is CASSLGAGSYNSPLHF.

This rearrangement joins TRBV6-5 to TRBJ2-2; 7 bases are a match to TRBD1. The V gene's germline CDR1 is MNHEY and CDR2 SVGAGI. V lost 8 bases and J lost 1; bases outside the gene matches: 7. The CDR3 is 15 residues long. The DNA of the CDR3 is TGTGCCAGCCGAAGACAGGGTGGGAACACCGGGGAGCTGTTTTTT. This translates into CASRRQGGNTGELFF.

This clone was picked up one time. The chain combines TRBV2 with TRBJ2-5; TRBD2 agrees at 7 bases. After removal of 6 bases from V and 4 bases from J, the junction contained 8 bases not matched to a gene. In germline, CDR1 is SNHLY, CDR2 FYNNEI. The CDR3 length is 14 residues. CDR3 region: CASRHLGGTETQYF. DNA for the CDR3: TGTGCCAGCAGGCACCTCGGGGGGACAGAGACCCAGTACTTC.

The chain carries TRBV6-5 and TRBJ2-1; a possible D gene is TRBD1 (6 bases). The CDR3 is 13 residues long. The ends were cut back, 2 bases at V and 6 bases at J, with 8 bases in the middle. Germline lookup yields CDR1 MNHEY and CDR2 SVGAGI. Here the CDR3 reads CASSYGQINEQFF. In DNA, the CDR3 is TGTGCCAGCAGTTACGGACAGATCAATGAGCAGTTCTTC.

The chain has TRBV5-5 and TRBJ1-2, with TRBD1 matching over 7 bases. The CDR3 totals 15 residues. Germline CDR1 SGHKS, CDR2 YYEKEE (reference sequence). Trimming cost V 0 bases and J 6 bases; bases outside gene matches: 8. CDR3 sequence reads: CASSLGQGPLDGYTF. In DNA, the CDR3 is TGTGCCAGCAGCTTGGGACAGGGTCCTCTGGATGGCTACACCTTC.

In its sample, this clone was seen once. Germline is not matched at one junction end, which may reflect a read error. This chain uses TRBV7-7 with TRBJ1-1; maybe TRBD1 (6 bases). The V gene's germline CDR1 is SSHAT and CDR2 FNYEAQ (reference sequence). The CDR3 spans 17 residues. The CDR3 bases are TGTGCTAGCAGCCTTGGGGGGACACGGGGCGCGAACACTGAAGCTTTCTTT. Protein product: CASSLGGTRGANTEAFF.

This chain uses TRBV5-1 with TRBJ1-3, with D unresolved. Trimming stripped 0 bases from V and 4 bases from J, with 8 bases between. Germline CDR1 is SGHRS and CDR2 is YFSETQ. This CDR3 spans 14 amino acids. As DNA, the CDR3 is TGCGCCAGCAGCTTGGAGTCCAGGGGAAACACCATATATTTT. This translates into CASSLESRGNTIYF.

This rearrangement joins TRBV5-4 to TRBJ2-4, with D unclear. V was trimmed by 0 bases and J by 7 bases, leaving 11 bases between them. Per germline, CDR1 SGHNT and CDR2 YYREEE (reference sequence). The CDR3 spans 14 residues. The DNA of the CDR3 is TGTGCCAGCAGCTTGGGGGGAATTGAGAACATTCAGTACTTC. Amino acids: CASSLGGIENIQYF.

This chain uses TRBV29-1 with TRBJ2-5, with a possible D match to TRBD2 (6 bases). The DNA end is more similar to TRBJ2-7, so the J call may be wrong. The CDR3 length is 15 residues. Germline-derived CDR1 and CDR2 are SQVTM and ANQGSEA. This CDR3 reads CSVEEARENTYEQYF. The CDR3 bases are TGCAGCGTTGAAGAGGCGCGGGAAAACACCTACGAGCAGTACTTC.

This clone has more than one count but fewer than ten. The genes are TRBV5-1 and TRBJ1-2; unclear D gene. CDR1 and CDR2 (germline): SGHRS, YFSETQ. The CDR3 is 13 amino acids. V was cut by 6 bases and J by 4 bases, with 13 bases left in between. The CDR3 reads CASTGGSSYGYTF. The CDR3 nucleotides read TGCGCCAGCACGGGCGGCAGCTCCTATGGCTACACCTTC. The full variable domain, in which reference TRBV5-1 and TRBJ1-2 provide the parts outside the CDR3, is KAGVTQTPRYLIKTRGQQVTLSCSPISGHRSVSWYQQTPGQGLQFLFEYFSETQRNKGNFPGRFSGRQFSNSRSEMNVSTLELGDSALYLCASTGGSSYGYTFGSGTRLTVV.